This TCR beta chain is drawn from a study of cytomegalovirus exposure and HLA in healthy donors. Study at large: In terms of ancestry, the Caucasian-associated cluster contained 75% to 90% of the 350 to 450 genotyped donors.

With 60 Vbeta and 13 Jbeta primers, the PCR was carried out. TCRdb's copy holds only in-frame clones and misses some; the assay was immunoSEQ multiplex PCR. The repertoire holds 200,000 to 250,000 clones, about 80% seen once, with 7% to 9% in the top ten. This TCR was recovered from a woman aged 55-70 years in good health and CMV-seropositive. The sequenced sample was PBMCs.

CDR3 sequence reads: CASSELGGSSYEQYF. The CDR3 DNA is TGTGCCAGCAGTGAATTGGGAGGTAGCTCCTACGAGCAGTACTTC. V gene TRBV25-1 combines with J gene TRBJ2-5; D may be TRBD2 (6 bases). The J call could be wrong; TRBJ2-7 is a better fit for the DNA end. The length of the CDR3 is 15 residues. Looked up from germline, CDR1 is MGHDK and CDR2 is SYGVNS.